Listed below are T cell receptor beta chains from one sample, sequenced in a study of cytomegalovirus exposure and HLA in healthy donors. Method: immunoSEQ multiplex PCR; TCRdb's copy keeps in-frame clones and lacks some. The data contain fewer than 40,000 clones, roughly four fifths of them singletons. The sample consisted of PBMCs. The source is a woman in her 40s in good health and CMV-seronegative. Both conserved end residues are trimmed from each CDR3.

CDR3aa	v_gene	j_gene
ASSQSSGGTYEQY	TRBV4-2	TRBJ2-7
SVVPSSGNTIY	TRBV29-1	TRBJ1-3
SVDGMGAEAF	TRBV29-1	TRBJ1-1
ASSKQGGQDYGYT	TRBV5-1	TRBJ1-2
ASSDSETGAANTGELF	TRBV6-4	TRBJ2-2
ASSRGQFVDNEQF	TRBV2	TRBJ2-1
ASSSSPGQQEAF	TRBV7-8	TRBJ1-1
ASSQRTSDTQY	TRBV28	TRBJ2-3
ASSKTDWQDTQY	TRBV6-1	TRBJ2-3
ASSYRTEAGTEAF	TRBV6-5	TRBJ1-1
ASSLVSLNEQF	TRBV5-1	TRBJ2-1